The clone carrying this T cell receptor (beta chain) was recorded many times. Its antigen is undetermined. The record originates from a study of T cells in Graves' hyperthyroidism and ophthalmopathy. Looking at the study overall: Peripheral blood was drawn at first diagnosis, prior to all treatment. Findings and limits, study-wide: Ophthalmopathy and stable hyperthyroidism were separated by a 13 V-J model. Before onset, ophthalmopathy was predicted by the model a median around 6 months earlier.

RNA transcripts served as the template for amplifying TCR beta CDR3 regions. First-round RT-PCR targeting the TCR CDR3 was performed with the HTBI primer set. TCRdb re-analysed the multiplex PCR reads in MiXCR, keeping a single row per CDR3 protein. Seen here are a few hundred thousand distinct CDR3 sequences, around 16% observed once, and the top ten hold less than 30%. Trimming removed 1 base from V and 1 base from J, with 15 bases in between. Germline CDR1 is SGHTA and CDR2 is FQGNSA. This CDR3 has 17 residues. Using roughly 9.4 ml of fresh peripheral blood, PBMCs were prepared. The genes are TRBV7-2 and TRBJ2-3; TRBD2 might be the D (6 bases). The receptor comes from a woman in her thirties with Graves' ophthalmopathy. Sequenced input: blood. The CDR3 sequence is CASSLESTGLRTDTQYF. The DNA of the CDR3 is TGTGCCAGCAGCTTAGAGTCCACGGGACTTCGCACAGATACGCAGTATTTT.